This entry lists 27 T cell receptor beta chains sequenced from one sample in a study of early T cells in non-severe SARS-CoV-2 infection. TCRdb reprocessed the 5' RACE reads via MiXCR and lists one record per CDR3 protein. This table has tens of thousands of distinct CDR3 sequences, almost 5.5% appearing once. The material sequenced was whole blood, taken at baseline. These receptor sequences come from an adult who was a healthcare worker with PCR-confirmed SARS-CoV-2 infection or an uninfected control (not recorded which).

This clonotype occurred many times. CDR3: CASSPLSGRNEQYF. CDR3 nucleotide sequence: TGTGCCAGTAGTCCACTCTCGGGACGTAACGAGCAGTACTTC. V gene TRBV19 combines with J gene TRBJ2-7, with D perhaps TRBD1 or TRBD2 (5 bases each). Germline lookup yields CDR1 LNHDA and CDR2 SQIVND (reference sequence). The CDR3 covers 14 residues. The germline V and J ends were trimmed by 5 bases and 5 bases, with 16 bases remaining between them.

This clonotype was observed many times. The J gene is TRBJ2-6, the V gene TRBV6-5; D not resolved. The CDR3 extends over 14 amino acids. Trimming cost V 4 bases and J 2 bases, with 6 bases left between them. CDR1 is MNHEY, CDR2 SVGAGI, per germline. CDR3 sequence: CASSFQAGANVLTF. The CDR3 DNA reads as TGTGCCAGCAGTTTCCAAGCTGGGGCCAACGTCCTGACTTTC.

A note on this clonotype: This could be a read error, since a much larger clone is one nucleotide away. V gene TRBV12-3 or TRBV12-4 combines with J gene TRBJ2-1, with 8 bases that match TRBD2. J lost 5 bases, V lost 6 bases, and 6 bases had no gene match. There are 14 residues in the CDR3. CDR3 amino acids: CASRQAGVHNEQFF. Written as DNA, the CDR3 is TGTGCCAGCAGACAAGCGGGAGTCCACAATGAGCAGTTCTTC.

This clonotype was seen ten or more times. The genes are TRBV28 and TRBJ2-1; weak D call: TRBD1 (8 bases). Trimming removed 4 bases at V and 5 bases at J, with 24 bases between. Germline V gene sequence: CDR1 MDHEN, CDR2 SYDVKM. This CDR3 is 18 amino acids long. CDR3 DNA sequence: TGTGCCAGCAGTTCCTCTTTCTCGGACAGGGCGGGAGACAATGAGCAGTTCTTC. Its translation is CASSSSFSDRAGDNEQFF.

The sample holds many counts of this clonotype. CDR3 sequence (DNA): TGTGCCAGCAGTGACTCTAGCACCGGGGAGCTGTTTTTT. Translation: CASSDSSTGELFF. The rearrangement joins TRBV6-4 to TRBJ2-2; D is uncertain. The CDR3 has 13 residues. Germline V lookup: CDR1 MRHNA, CDR2 SNTAGT. Trimming took off 0 bases at V and 4 bases at J, with 3 bases between the two ends.

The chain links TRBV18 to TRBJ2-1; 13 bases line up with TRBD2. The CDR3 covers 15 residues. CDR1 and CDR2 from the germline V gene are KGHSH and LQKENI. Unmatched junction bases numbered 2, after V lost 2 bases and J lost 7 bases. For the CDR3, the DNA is TGTGCCAGCTCACCAGAGGGACTAGCGGGGAATGAGCAGTTCTTC. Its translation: CASSPEGLAGNEQFF.

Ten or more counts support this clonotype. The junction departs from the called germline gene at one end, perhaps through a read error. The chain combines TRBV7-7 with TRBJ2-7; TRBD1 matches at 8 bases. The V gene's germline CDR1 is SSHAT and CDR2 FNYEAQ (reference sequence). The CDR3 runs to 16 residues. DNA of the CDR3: TGTGCTAGCAGTTCGAAGTCCGGGACAGGCACGTACGAGCAGTACTTC. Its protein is CASSSKSGTGTYEQYF.

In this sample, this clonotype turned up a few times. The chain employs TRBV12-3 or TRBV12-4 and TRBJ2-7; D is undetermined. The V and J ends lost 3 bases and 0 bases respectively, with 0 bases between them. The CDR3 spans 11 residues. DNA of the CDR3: TGTGCCAGCAGTTTCTCCTACGAGCAGTACTTC. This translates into CASSFSYEQYF.

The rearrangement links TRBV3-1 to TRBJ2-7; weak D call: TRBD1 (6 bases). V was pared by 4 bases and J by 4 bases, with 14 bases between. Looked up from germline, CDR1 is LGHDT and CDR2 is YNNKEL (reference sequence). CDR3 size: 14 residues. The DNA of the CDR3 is TGTGCCAGCAGCCGACCCGGGACACCTTACGAGCAGTACTTC. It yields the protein CASSRPGTPYEQYF.

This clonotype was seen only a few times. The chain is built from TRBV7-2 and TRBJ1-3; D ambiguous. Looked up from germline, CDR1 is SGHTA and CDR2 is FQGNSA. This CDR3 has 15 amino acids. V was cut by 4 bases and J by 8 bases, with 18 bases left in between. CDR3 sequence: CASSSWALLGDTIYF. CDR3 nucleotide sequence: TGTGCCAGCAGCTCCTGGGCCCTGTTAGGTGACACCATATATTTT.

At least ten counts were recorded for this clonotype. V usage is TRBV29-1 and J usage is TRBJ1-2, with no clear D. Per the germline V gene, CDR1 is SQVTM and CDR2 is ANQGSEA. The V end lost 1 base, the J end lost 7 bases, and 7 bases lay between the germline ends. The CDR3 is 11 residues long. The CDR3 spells CSVEGVGGYTF. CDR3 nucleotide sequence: TGCAGCGTTGAAGGTGTGGGTGGCTACACCTTC. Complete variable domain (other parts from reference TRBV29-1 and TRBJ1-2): SAVISQKPSRDICQRGTSLTIQCQVDSQVTMMFWYRQQPGQSLTLIATANQGSEATYESGFVIDKFPISRPNLTFSTLTVSNMSPEDSSIYLCSVEGVGGYTFGSGTRLTVV.

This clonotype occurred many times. The CDR3 reads CASRLGQIATEQYF. The DNA for the CDR3 is TGTGCCAGCCGACTGGGACAGATAGCTACCGAGCAGTACTTC. The rearrangement uses TRBV2 and TRBJ2-7; TRBD1 aligns across 7 bases. Germline CDR1 reads SNHLY; CDR2 reads FYNNEI. The CDR3 loop spans 14 amino acids. V trimming: 8 bases; J trimming: 6 bases; junction bases outside the gene matches: 13.

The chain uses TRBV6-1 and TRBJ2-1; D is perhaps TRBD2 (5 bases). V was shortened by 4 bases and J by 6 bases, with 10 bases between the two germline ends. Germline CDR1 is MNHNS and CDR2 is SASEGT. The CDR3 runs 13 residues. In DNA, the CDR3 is TGTGCCAGCAGTGTGAGTGAGGGCAATGAGCAGTTCTTC. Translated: CASSVSEGNEQFF.

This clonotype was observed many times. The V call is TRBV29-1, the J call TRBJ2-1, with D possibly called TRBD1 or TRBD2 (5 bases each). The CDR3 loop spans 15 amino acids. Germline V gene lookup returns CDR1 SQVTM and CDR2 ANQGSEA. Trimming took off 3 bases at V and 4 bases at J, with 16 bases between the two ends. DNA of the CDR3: TGCAGCGTTGACACACCCGGGACCGTGTACAATGAGCAGTTCTTC. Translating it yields CSVDTPGTVYNEQFF.

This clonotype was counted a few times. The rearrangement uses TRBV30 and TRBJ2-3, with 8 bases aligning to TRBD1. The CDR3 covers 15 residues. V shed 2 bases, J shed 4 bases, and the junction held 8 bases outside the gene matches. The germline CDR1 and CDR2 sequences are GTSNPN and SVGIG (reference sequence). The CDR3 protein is CAWSFRTGGSDTQYF. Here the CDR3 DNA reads TGTGCCTGGAGTTTCAGAACAGGGGGATCAGATACGCAGTATTTT.

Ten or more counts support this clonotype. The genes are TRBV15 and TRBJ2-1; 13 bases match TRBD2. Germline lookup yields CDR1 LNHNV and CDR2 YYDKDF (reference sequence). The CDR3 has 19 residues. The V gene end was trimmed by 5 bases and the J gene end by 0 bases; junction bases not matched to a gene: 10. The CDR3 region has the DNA TGTGCCACCAGCTACTCCCTCGGACTAGCGGGAGTCTCCTACAATGAGCAGTTCTTC. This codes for CATSYSLGLAGVSYNEQFF. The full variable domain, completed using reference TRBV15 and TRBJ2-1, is DAMVIQNPRYQVTQFGKPVTLSCSQTLNHNVMYWYQQKSSQAPKLLFHYYDKDFNNEADTPDNFQSRRPNTSFCFLDIRSPGLGDTAMYLCATSYSLGLAGVSYNEQFFGPGTRLTVL.

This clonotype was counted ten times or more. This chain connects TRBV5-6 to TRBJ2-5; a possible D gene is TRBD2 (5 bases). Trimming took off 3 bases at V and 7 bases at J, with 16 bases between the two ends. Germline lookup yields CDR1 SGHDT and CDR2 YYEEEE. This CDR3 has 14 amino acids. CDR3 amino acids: CASSSGILGGTQYF. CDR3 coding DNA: TGTGCCAGCAGCTCCGGGATTCTCGGCGGGACCCAGTACTTC.

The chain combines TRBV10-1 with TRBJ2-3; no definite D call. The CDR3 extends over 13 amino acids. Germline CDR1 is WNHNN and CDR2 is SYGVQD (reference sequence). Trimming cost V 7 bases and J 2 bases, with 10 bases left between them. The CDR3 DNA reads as TGCGCCAGCATCGAGAGCGCCACAGATACGCAGTATTTT. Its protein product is CASIESATDTQYF.

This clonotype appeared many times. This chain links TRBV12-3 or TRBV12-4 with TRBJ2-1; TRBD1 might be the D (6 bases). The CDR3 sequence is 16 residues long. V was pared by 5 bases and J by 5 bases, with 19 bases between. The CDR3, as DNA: TGTGCCAGCAGTGGACTCCCGGGACAAGGGGACAATGAGCAGTTCTTC. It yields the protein CASSGLPGQGDNEQFF.

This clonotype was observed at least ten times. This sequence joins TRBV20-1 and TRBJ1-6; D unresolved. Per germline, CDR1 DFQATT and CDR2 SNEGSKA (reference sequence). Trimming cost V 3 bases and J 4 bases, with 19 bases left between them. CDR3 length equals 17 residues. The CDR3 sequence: CSASSTGRASYNSPLHF. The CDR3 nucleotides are TGCAGTGCTAGTAGTACGGGCAGAGCCTCTTATAATTCACCCCTCCACTTT.

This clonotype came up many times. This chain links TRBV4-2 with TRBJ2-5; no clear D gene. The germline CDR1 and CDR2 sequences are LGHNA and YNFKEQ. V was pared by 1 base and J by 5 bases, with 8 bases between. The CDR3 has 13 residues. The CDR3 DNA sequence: TGTGCCAGCAGCCAAGGAAGGGTTGAGACCCAGTACTTC. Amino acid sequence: CASSQGRVETQYF.

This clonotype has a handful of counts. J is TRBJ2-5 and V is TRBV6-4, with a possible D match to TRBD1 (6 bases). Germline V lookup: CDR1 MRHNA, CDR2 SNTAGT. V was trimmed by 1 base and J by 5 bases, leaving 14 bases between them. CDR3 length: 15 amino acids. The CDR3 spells CASSDFPTGTETQYF. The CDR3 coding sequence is TGTGCCAGCAGTGACTTCCCTACAGGGACGGAGACCCAGTACTTC.

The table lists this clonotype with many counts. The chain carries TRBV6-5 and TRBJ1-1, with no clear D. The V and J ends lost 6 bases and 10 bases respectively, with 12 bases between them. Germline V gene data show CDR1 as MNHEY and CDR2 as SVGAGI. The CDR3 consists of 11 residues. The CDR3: CASSSREAAFF. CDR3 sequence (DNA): TGTGCCAGCAGCTCCCGGGAGGCAGCTTTCTTT.

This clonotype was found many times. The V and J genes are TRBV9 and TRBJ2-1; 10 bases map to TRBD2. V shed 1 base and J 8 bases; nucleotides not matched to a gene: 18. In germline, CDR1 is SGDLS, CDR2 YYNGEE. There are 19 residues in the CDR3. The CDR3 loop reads CASSVTAGGPAVVVDEQFF. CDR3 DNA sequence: TGTGCCAGCAGCGTAACAGCGGGAGGGCCGGCTGTGGTGGTTGATGAGCAGTTCTTC.

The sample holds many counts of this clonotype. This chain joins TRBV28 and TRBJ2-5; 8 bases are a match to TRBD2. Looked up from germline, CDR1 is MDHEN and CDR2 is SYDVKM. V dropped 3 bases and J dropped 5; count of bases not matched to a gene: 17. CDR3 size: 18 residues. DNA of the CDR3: TGTGCCAGCAGTTTGTCAGCCCGGGGACTAGGAGGAGGTGAGACCCAGTACTTC. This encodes CASSLSARGLGGGETQYF.

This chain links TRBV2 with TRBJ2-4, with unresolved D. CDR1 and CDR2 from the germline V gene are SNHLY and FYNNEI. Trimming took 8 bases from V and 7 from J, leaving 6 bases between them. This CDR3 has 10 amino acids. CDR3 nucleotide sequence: TGTGCCAGCGGGGTGAACATTCAGTACTTC. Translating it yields CASGVNIQYF.

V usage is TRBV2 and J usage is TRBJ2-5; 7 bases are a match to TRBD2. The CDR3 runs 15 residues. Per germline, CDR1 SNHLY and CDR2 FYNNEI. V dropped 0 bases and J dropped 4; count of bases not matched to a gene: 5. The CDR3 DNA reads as TGTGCCAGCAGTGAAGCGAACGGGGGGTCAGAGACCCAGTACTTC. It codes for CASSEANGGSETQYF.